This T cell receptor beta chain was sequenced for a study of blood T cell repertoires in COVID-19. In the study overall: T cells, B-cell-depleted T cells, or PBMCs provided the cDNA or gDNA that served as material.

Germline V CDR1 and CDR2: MGHRA, YSYEKL. The junction had 7 bases not matched to a gene; V was cut back by 1 base and J by 4 bases. The CDR3 length is 16 residues. Per the study methods: Counts of nucleated cells, estimated from reference gene primer amplification, were obtained. Measured with immunoSEQ multiplex PCR; TCRdb has only the in-frame clones, and not every one. V, J and clone size are those of that table, while D and trimming were read from the DNA. The sample carries about 59,000 clones, roughly 79% recorded once. Specimen: peripheral blood. The TCR was taken from a woman older than 75 with active or convalescent COVID-19. The rearrangement joins TRBV4-1 to TRBJ2-3; 8 bases agree with TRBD2. In DNA form, the CDR3 reads TGCGCCAGCAGCCAAGTAGCGGGGTTTCCTCCAGATACGCAGTATTTT. This gives the protein CASSQVAGFPPDTQYF.